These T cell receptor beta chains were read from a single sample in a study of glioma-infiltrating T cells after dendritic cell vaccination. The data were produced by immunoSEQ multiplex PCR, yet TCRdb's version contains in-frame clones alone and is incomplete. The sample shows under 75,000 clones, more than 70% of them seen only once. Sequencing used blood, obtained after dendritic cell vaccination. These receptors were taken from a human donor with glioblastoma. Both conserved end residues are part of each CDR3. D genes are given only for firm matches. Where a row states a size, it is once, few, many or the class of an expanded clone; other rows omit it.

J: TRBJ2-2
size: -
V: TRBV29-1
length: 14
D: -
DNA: TGCAGCGTTGAACGGTCAAGGGGCACCGGGGAGCTGTTTTTT
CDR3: CSVERSRGTGELFF

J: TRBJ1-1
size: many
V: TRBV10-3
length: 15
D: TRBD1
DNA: TGTGCCATCAGAGATCCGGGACAGGGGAACACTGAAGCTTTCTTT
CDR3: CAIRDPGQGNTEAFF

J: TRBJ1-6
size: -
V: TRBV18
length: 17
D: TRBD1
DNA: TGTGCCAGCTCAATCACTAAGCAGGGGGCGCAAGGTTCCCCCCTCCACTTT
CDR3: CASSITKQGAQGSPLHF

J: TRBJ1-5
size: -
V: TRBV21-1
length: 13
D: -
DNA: TGTGCCAGCAGCACTTTTATCAATCAGCCCCAGCATTTT
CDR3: CASSTFINQPQHF

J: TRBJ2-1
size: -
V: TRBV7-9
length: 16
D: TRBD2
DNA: TGTGCCAGCAGCTCCACCCGGGGGGGGGCCTACAATGAGCAGTTCTTC
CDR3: CASSSTRGGAYNEQFF

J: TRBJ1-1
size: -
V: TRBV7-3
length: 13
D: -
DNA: TGTGCCAGCAGCTTAATGCGGAACACTGAAGCTTTCTTT
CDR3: CASSLMRNTEAFF

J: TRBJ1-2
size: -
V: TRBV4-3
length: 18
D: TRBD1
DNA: TGCGCCAGCAGCCAAGGGACGGGCCCTGGGACAGGGGTGGGAGGCTACACCTTC
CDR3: CASSQGTGPGTGVGGYTF

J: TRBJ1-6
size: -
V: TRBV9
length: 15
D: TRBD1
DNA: TGTGCCAGCAGCTACGGACAGGGGGGAAATTCACCCCTCCACTTT
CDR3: CASSYGQGGNSPLHF

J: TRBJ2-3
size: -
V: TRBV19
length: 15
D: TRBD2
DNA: TGTGCCAGTAGTATCCTAGCGGGGGTTACAGATACGCAGTATTTT
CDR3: CASSILAGVTDTQYF

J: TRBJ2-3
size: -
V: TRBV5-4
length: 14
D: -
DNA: TGTGCCAGCAGCTTGGGGGGCTTCACAGATACGCAGTATTTT
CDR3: CASSLGGFTDTQYF

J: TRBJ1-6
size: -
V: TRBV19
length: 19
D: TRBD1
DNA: TGTGCCAGTAGTATGGACGCGTTTTCCGGGACAGTAAATAATTCACCCCTCCACTTT
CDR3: CASSMDAFSGTVNNSPLHF

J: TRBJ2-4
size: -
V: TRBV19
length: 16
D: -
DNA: TGTGCCAGTAGTAGGCCCGCGGGACTAGCCAAAAACATTCAGTACTTC
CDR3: CASSRPAGLAKNIQYF

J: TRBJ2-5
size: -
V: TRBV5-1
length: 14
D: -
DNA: TGCGCCAGCAGCTTGGTTTTCGGGGAAGAGACCCAGTACTTC
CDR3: CASSLVFGEETQYF

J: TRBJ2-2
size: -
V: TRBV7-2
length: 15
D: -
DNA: TGTGCCAGCAGCTTGACTGCGACGAACACCGGGGAGCTGTTTTTT
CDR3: CASSLTATNTGELFF

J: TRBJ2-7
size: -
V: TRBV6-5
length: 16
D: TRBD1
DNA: TGTGCCAGCAGTTACGGGGCAGGGGGCCGCTCCTACGAGCAGTACTTC
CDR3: CASSYGAGGRSYEQYF

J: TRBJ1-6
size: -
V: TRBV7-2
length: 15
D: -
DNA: TGTGCCAGCAGCTTAGAGGCCGCCACGGGTTCACCCCTCCACTTT
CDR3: CASSLEAATGSPLHF

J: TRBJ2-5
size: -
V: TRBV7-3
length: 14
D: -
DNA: TGTGCCAGCAGCTTAACGGGGGCGCAAGAGACCCAGTACTTC
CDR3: CASSLTGAQETQYF

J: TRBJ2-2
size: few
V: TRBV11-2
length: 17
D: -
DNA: TGTGCCAGCAGCTTCCTTTTCGGGGGAACGAACACCGGGGAGCTGTTTTTT
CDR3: CASSFLFGGTNTGELFF

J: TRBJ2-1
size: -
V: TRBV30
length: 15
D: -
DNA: TGTGCCTGGAGTGTAGAGAGGGATCCCTACAATGAGCAGTTCTTC
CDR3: CAWSVERDPYNEQFF

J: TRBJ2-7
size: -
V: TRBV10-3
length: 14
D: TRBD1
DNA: TGTGCCATCAGTGAGCGCGGACAGGGGGACGAGCAGTACTTC
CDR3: CAISERGQGDEQYF

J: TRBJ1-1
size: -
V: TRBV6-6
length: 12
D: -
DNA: TGTGCCAGCAGTTTGCGGGGGAATCGAGCTTTCTTT
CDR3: CASSLRGNRAFF

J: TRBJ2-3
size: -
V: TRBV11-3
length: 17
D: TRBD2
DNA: TGTGCCAGCAGCTTAGGGCCCCTGGGGGGGGGAGGAGATACGCAGTATTTT
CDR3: CASSLGPLGGGGDTQYF

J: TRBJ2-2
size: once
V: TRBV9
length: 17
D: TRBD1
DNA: TGTGCCAGCAGCCCGACAGGGGGCGAACTTTACACCGGGGAGCTGTTTTTT
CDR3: CASSPTGGELYTGELFF

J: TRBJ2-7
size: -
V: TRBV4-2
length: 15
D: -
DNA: TGTGCCAGCAGCCAAGGTCAGGGGTCCCTATACGAGCAGTACTTC
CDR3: CASSQGQGSLYEQYF

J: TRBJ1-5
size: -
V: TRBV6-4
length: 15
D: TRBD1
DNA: TGTGCCAGCAGCCCATTTCAGGGGGGCGATCAGCCCCAGCATTTT
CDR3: CASSPFQGGDQPQHF

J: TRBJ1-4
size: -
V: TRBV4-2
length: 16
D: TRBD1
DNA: TGTGCCAGCAGCCAGACAACCGGGACAGTTAATGAAAAACTGTTTTTT
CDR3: CASSQTTGTVNEKLFF

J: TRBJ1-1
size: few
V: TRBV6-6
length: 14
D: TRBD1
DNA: TGTGCCAGCAATAACAGGGGCGGGAACACTGAAGCTTTCTTT
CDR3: CASNNRGGNTEAFF

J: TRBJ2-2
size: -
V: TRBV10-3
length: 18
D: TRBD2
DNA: TGTGCCATCAGTGAGTCAGTGCTAGCGGGGGGCGGAACCGGGGAGCTGTTTTTT
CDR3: CAISESVLAGGGTGELFF

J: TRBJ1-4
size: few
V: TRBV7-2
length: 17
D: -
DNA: TGTGCCAGCAGCTTAGGCTCTGGGGCCATCGAAAGTGAAAAACTGTTTTTT
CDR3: CASSLGSGAIESEKLFF

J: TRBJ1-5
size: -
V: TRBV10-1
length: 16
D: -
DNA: TGCGCCAGCAGTGAGAGACAGAAATATAGCAATCAGCCCCAGCATTTT
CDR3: CASSERQKYSNQPQHF

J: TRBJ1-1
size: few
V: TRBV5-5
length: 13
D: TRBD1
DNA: TGTGCCAGCAGATGGACAGGGGACACTGAAGCTTTCTTT
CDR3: CASRWTGDTEAFF

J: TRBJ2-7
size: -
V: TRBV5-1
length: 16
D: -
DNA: TGCGCCAGCAGCTTAAGTGGGCAGGGGTCGACCTACGAGCAGTACTTC
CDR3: CASSLSGQGSTYEQYF

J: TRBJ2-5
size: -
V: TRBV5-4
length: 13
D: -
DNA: TGTGCCAGCAGCTCAACCCCCGAGGAGACCCAGTACTTC
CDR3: CASSSTPEETQYF

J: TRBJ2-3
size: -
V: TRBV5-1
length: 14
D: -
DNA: TGCGCCAGCAGTTACTCCGCCGGCACAGATACGCAGTATTTT
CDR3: CASSYSAGTDTQYF

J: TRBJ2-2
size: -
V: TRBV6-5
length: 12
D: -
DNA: TGTGCCAGCAGTTGGGCCACCGGGGAGCTGTTTTTT
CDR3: CASSWATGELFF

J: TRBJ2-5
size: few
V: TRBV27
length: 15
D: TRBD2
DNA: TGTGCCAGCAGTGCCAGCGGGGGCGCCGGGGAGACCCAGTACTTC
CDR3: CASSASGGAGETQYF

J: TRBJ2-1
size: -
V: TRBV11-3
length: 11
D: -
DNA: TGTGCCAGCAGCTACGGGAGTGAGCAGTTCTTC
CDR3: CASSYGSEQFF

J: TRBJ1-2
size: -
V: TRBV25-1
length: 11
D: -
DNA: TGTGCCAGCAGCGTTAACTATGGCTACACCTTC
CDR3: CASSVNYGYTF

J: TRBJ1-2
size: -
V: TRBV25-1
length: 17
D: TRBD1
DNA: TGTGCCAGCAGTCCGGGGACAGGGGGGGAGCTAAACTATGGCTACACCTTC
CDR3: CASSPGTGGELNYGYTF

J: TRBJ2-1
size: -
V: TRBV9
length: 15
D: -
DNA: TGTGCCAGCAGCTATTCCGGGACACCCTACAATGAGCAGTTCTTC
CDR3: CASSYSGTPYNEQFF

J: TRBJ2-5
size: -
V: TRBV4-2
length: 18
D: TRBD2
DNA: TGTGCCAGCAGCCACAAAGGGCTAGCGGGGGGGTTACAAGAGACCCAGTACTTC
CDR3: CASSHKGLAGGLQETQYF

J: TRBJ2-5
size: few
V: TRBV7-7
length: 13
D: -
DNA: TGTGCTAGCAGCTTCGCCGAGAAGGAGACCCAGTACTTC
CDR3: CASSFAEKETQYF

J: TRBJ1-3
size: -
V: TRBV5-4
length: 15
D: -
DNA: TGTGCCAGCAGCTTGCAGGGCGTCTCTGGAAACACCATATATTTT
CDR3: CASSLQGVSGNTIYF

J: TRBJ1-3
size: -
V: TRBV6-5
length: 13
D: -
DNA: TGTGCCAGCGGACAGTTCTCTGGAAACACCATATATTTT
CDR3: CASGQFSGNTIYF

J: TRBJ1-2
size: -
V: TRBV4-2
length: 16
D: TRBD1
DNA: TGTGCCAGCACCCCAAGCGAGGGAGAGACAGGGTATGGCTACACCTTC
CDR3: CASTPSEGETGYGYTF

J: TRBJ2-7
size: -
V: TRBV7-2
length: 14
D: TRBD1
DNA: TGTGCCAGCAGCTTCGGGACAGGGTCCTACGAGCAGTACTTC
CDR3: CASSFGTGSYEQYF

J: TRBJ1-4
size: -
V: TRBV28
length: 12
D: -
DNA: TGTGCCAGCAGACAGGGTAATGAAAAACTGTTTTTT
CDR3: CASRQGNEKLFF

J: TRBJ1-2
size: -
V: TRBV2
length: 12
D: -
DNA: TGTGCCAGCAGTGTGACGGGCTATGGCTACACCTTC
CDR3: CASSVTGYGYTF

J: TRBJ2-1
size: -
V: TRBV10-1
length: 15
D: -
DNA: TGCGCCAGCAGTGAGTCTGTGGCCTCCTCCGATGAGCAGTTCTTC
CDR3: CASSESVASSDEQFF

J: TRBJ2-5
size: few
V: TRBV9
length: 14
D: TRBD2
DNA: TGTGCCAGCTCCGGGGGGGGACCCCAAGAGACCCAGTACTTC
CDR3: CASSGGGPQETQYF

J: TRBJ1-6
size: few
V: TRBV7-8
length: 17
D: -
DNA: TGTGCCAGCAGCTTATTGACGGGGAGGGGGTATAATTCACCCCTCCACTTT
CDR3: CASSLLTGRGYNSPLHF

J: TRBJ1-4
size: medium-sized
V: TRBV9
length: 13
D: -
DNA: TGTGCCAGCAGCGCACGAATCGGGGAAAAACTGTTTTTT
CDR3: CASSARIGEKLFF

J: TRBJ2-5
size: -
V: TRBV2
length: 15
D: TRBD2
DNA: TGTGCCAGCATAATTCAAGCGGGGGGGCGGGAGACCCAGTACTTC
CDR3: CASIIQAGGRETQYF

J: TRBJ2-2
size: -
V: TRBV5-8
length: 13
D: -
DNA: TGTGCCAGCAGCTACTGGGGAGCCGGGGAGCTGTTTTTT
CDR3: CASSYWGAGELFF

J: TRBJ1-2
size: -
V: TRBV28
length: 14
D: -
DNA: TGTGCCAGCAGTTTAGCCCGGACAGCCTGGGGCTACACCTTC
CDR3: CASSLARTAWGYTF

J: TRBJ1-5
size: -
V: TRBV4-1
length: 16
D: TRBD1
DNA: TGCGCCAGCAGCCCTCCGGGACAGACAAGCAATCAGCCCCAGCATTTT
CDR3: CASSPPGQTSNQPQHF

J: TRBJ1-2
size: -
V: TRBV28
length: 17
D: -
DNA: TGTGCCAGCAGTTTATGGGAACGGCGGGGGTATCGATTTGGCTACACCTTC
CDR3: CASSLWERRGYRFGYTF

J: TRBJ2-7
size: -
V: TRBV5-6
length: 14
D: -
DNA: TGTGCCAGCAGCAATTCGGGTGGCTCCTACGAGCAGTACTTC
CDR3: CASSNSGGSYEQYF

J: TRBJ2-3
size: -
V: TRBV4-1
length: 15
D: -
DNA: TGCGCCAGCAGCCAAGATGCTAGTACCGCAGATACGCAGTATTTT
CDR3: CASSQDASTADTQYF